This is a list of T cell receptor beta chains from one sample in a study of shared clonotypes between healthy human individuals. Generated by immunoSEQ multiplex PCR, the TCRdb table keeps only in-frame clones and is missing some. Of more than 2,000,000 clones listed, more than 80% were seen once; the top ten hold 0.39%. Source material: naive CD4+ T cells from PBMCs. Every receptor here comes from a man aged 18 to 29 in good health. Some clones in this sample may be carry-over from other donors' samples. CDR3s include the opening cysteine and the closing phenylalanine or tryptophan. The order of the fields is CDR3 protein, CDR3 DNA, D gene, V gene, J gene, clone size. D genes are given only for firm matches. Clone size is shown for a subset of rows, as once, few, many or a class of expanded clone.

CDR3aa: CASSRGLMDPNYGYTF; CDR3nt: TGTGCCAGCAGTCGCGGACTGATGGACCCGAACTATGGCTACACCTTC; d_gene: -; v_gene: TRBV5-4; j_gene: TRBJ1-2; abundance: -
CDR3aa: CASSFPSSGSKEYF; CDR3nt: TGTGCCAGCAGCTTTCCGTCTAGCGGTTCCAAAGAGTATTTT; d_gene: TRBD2; v_gene: TRBV7-2; j_gene: TRBJ2-3; abundance: -
CDR3aa: CASLGLADTDTQYF; CDR3nt: TGTGCCAGCTTGGGACTAGCGGACACAGATACGCAGTATTTT; d_gene: TRBD2; v_gene: TRBV6-5; j_gene: TRBJ2-3; abundance: -
CDR3aa: CASSSLVSRPNTEAFF; CDR3nt: TGTGCCAGTAGTTCTCTGGTCTCGAGGCCGAACACTGAAGCTTTCTTT; d_gene: -; v_gene: TRBV19; j_gene: TRBJ1-1; abundance: -
CDR3aa: CASSRGTGSQETQYF; CDR3nt: TGTGCCAGCAGCAGGGGGACAGGGTCTCAAGAGACCCAGTACTTC; d_gene: TRBD1; v_gene: TRBV5-8; j_gene: TRBJ2-5; abundance: -
CDR3aa: CASSPPAGDGYTF; CDR3nt: TGTGCCAGCAGCCCGCCGGCGGGGGATGGCTACACCTTC; d_gene: -; v_gene: TRBV5-4; j_gene: TRBJ1-2; abundance: -
CDR3aa: CASSESRAGSRYTF; CDR3nt: TGTGCCAGCAGTGAATCTAGGGCAGGGAGTCGCTACACCTTC; d_gene: -; v_gene: TRBV2; j_gene: TRBJ1-2; abundance: -
CDR3aa: CASSILAGAVGEQYF; CDR3nt: TGTGCCAGTAGTATACTAGCGGGAGCGGTCGGCGAGCAGTACTTC; d_gene: TRBD2; v_gene: TRBV19; j_gene: TRBJ2-7; abundance: -
CDR3aa: CASSPSFFNEKLFF; CDR3nt: TGTGCCAGCTCACCAAGCTTCTTCAATGAAAAACTGTTTTTT; d_gene: -; v_gene: TRBV18; j_gene: TRBJ1-4; abundance: -
CDR3aa: CASSEEVWRDDEQYF; CDR3nt: TGTGCCAGCAGTGAAGAGGTTTGGCGGGACGACGAGCAGTACTTC; d_gene: -; v_gene: TRBV2; j_gene: TRBJ2-7; abundance: -
CDR3aa: CASSARNEAADGYTF; CDR3nt: TGTGCCAGCAGTGCCCGAAATGAGGCGGCGGATGGCTACACCTTC; d_gene: -; v_gene: TRBV6-5; j_gene: TRBJ1-2; abundance: -
CDR3aa: CASSWDGNTEAFF; CDR3nt: TGTGCCAGTAGTTGGGATGGGAACACTGAAGCTTTCTTT; d_gene: -; v_gene: TRBV19; j_gene: TRBJ1-1; abundance: -
CDR3aa: CASSPLQGRDYGYTF; CDR3nt: TGCGCCAGCAGCCCGTTACAGGGGAGAGACTATGGCTACACCTTC; d_gene: TRBD1; v_gene: TRBV4-3; j_gene: TRBJ1-2; abundance: -
CDR3aa: CASSPGRRTDNEQFF; CDR3nt: TGTGCCAGCAGCCCCGGGAGGAGGACGGACAATGAGCAGTTCTTC; d_gene: TRBD2; v_gene: TRBV11-2; j_gene: TRBJ2-1; abundance: -
CDR3aa: CASSPGGGFEAFF; CDR3nt: TGTGCCAGCAGTCCTGGTGGTGGCTTTGAAGCTTTCTTT; d_gene: -; v_gene: TRBV28; j_gene: TRBJ1-1; abundance: -
CDR3aa: CAWSVSRRLNSGNTIYF; CDR3nt: TGTGCCTGGAGTGTCTCTAGGCGTCTAAACTCTGGAAACACCATATATTTT; d_gene: -; v_gene: TRBV30; j_gene: TRBJ1-3; abundance: -
CDR3aa: CASSRLAGSTDTQYF; CDR3nt: TGTGCCAGCAGCCGACTAGCGGGATCTACAGATACGCAGTATTTT; d_gene: TRBD2; v_gene: TRBV7-3; j_gene: TRBJ2-3; abundance: once